A selection of T cell receptor beta chains follows, all from one sample in a study of shared clonotypes between healthy human individuals. Generated by immunoSEQ multiplex PCR, the TCRdb table keeps only in-frame clones and is missing some. This table has 300,000 or so clones, approximately 74% appearing once. Source material: memory CD4+ T cells sorted from blood. These receptors were collected from a man under 40 in good health. Both conserved end residues are trimmed from each CDR3. Each record gives: J gene, V gene, CDR3 protein.

TRBJ2-2 | TRBV11-3 | ASSSSSNTGELF
TRBJ2-7 | TRBV19 | ASSGSYEQY
TRBJ2-3 | TRBV15 | ATSSLAGARADTQY
TRBJ1-5 | TRBV7-9 | ASSPRRGQPQH
TRBJ2-1 | TRBV15 | ATTQIVGEQF
TRBJ2-1 | TRBV7-8 | ASSPVDYNEQF
TRBJ2-3 | TRBV6-5 | ASSHRTITDTQY
TRBJ2-1 | TRBV9 | ASSVGGGGVEQF
TRBJ2-5 | TRBV18 | ASSQDNQETQY
TRBJ1-2 | TRBV5-5 | ASSLGDSYGYT
TRBJ1-5 | TRBV6-1 | ASSVEVAHPQH
TRBJ2-1 | TRBV10-3 | AISRVGQAPNEQF
TRBJ2-6 | TRBV7-8 | ASSPRPTGASSGANVLT
TRBJ2-7 | TRBV2 | ASTEDRGSSYEQY
TRBJ2-1 | TRBV2 | ASSPYVPGQGPNEQF
TRBJ1-1 | TRBV6-1 | ASVKTEVNTEAF
TRBJ1-5 | TRBV5-1 | ASSPGAGRDQPQH
TRBJ2-7 | TRBV18 | ASSPGLAGGLEQY
TRBJ2-3 | TRBV11-2 | ASSLGSTRMGTDTQY
TRBJ2-1 | TRBV21-1 | ASSNIDRPSDNEQF
TRBJ2-3 | TRBV6-6 | ASSMGGLGTDTQY
TRBJ1-5 | TRBV28 | ASSLSPRNQPQH
TRBJ2-2 | TRBV6-1 | ATHQGVNTGELF
TRBJ2-2 | TRBV5-4 | ASGTEVDTGELF
TRBJ2-3 | TRBV7-2 | ASSLWGDTQY
TRBJ2-7 | TRBV7-6 | ASSRTDYEQY